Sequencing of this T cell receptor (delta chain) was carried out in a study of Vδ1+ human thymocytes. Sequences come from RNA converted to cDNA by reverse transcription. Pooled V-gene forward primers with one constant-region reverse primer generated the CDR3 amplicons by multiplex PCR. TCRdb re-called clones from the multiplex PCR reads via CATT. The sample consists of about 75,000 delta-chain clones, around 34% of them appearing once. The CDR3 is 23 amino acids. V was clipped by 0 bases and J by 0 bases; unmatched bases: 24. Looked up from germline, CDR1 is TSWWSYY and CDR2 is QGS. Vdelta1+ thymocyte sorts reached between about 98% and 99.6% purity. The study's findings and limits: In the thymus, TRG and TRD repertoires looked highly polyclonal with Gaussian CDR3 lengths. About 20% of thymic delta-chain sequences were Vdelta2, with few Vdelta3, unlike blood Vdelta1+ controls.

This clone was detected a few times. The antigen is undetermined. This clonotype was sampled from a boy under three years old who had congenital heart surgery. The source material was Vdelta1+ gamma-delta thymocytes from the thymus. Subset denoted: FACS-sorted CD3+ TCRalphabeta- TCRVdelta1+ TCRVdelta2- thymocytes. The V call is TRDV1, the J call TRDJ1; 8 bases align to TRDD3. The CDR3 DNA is TGTGCTCTTGGGGAACTTTTCCGTCCCTCCTACGTCCCACTGGGGGGGTACACCGATAAACTCATCTTT. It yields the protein CALGELFRPSYVPLGGYTDKLIF.